These T cell receptor beta chains were read from a single sample in a study of T-cell reconstitution after alpha-beta-depleted transplantation in children. MiXCR, run by TCRdb on the PCR reads, gives a single entry per CDR3 protein. Of approximately 150,000 distinct CDR3 sequences detected, more than 8% appear once; the ten largest clones hold 15% to 20%. Sample: PBMCs, mostly from graft donor cells, taken 180 days after TCRalphabeta/CD19-depleted stem cell transplant. Receptor source: a female patient aged 2 to 10 who had a stem cell transplant for congenital amegakaryocytic thrombocytopenia, so the T cells may come from the graft donor. CDR3s include the opening cysteine and the closing phenylalanine or tryptophan. D genes are given only for firm matches. Size is stated for part of the rows, as once, few or many counts, or as a class when the clone is expanded.

cdr3_aa: CASSPRLAGRTGELFF; cdr3_nt: TGTGCCAGCAGTCCCCGACTAGCGGGACGCACCGGGGAGCTGTTTTTT; d_call: TRBD2; v_call: TRBV12-3/TRBV12-4; clone_size: few; j_call: TRBJ2-2
cdr3_aa: CSVASGQEQFF; cdr3_nt: TGCAGCGTTGCTAGCGGCCAAGAGCAGTTCTTC; d_call: TRBD2; v_call: TRBV29-1; clone_size: few; j_call: TRBJ2-1
cdr3_aa: CASAIELNTEAFF; cdr3_nt: TGTGCCAGCGCGATAGAATTGAACACTGAAGCTTTCTTT; d_call: NA; v_call: TRBV6-5; clone_size: many; j_call: TRBJ1-1
cdr3_aa: CASIVGQGGTDTQYF; cdr3_nt: TGTGCCAGCATTGTAGGACAGGGGGGAACAGATACGCAGTATTTT; d_call: TRBD1; v_call: TRBV27; clone_size: NA; j_call: TRBJ2-3
cdr3_aa: CSADPGLLTLMNTEAFF; cdr3_nt: TGCAGTGCGGACCCGGGACTCCTGACGCTCATGAACACTGAAGCTTTCTTT; d_call: NA; v_call: TRBV20-1; clone_size: many; j_call: TRBJ1-1
cdr3_aa: CASSTGLINSPLHF; cdr3_nt: TGTGCCAGCAGCACGGGGCTTATTAATTCACCCCTCCACTTT; d_call: NA; v_call: TRBV7-2; clone_size: few; j_call: TRBJ1-6
cdr3_aa: CASSLGYSSYEQYF; cdr3_nt: TGCGCCAGCAGCTTGGGTTATAGTTCCTACGAGCAGTACTTC; d_call: NA; v_call: TRBV5-1; clone_size: many; j_call: TRBJ2-7
cdr3_aa: CSASVGGSVKLFF; cdr3_nt: TGCAGTGCTAGTGTTGGAGGGTCGGTAAAACTGTTTTTT; d_call: NA; v_call: TRBV20-1; clone_size: many; j_call: TRBJ1-4
cdr3_aa: CASRPRNTGELFF; cdr3_nt: TGCGCCAGCAGGCCCCGGAACACCGGGGAGCTGTTTTTT; d_call: NA; v_call: TRBV5-1; clone_size: NA; j_call: TRBJ2-2
cdr3_aa: CASSGRRNEQFF; cdr3_nt: TGTGCCAGCAGTGGCCGGCGGAATGAGCAGTTCTTC; d_call: NA; v_call: TRBV28; clone_size: NA; j_call: TRBJ2-1
cdr3_aa: CASSLIPTVYEQYF; cdr3_nt: TGTGCCAGCAGCTTGATTCCGACAGTCTACGAGCAGTACTTC; d_call: NA; v_call: TRBV5-5; clone_size: many; j_call: TRBJ2-7
cdr3_aa: CASSSLTWGSYNEQFF; cdr3_nt: TGCGCCAGCAGCTCCCTCACTTGGGGATCCTACAATGAGCAGTTCTTC; d_call: NA; v_call: TRBV5-1; clone_size: NA; j_call: TRBJ2-1
cdr3_aa: CASSPKKSVNTEAFF; cdr3_nt: TGTGCCAGCTCACCGAAAAAGTCAGTGAACACTGAAGCTTTCTTT; d_call: NA; v_call: TRBV18; clone_size: many; j_call: TRBJ1-1
cdr3_aa: CASSSRQGAKQPQHF; cdr3_nt: TGTGCCAGCAGTTCTCGACAGGGGGCTAAACAGCCCCAGCATTTT; d_call: TRBD1; v_call: TRBV28; clone_size: few; j_call: TRBJ1-5
cdr3_aa: CASSFTLAEGGETQYF; cdr3_nt: TGTGCCAGCAGCTTCACTTTAGCCGAGGGAGGAGAGACCCAGTACTTC; d_call: NA; v_call: TRBV11-2; clone_size: many; j_call: TRBJ2-5
cdr3_aa: CSVRDRGLGGELFF; cdr3_nt: TGCAGCGTTCGAGACAGGGGATTGGGCGGGGAGCTGTTTTTT; d_call: TRBD1; v_call: TRBV29-1; clone_size: NA; j_call: TRBJ2-2
cdr3_aa: CASSLGQGGEAFF; cdr3_nt: TGTGCCAGCAGTTTGGGACAGGGCGGTGAAGCTTTCTTT; d_call: TRBD1; v_call: TRBV12-3/TRBV12-4; clone_size: many; j_call: TRBJ1-1
cdr3_aa: CSAGQGNYGYTF; cdr3_nt: TGCAGCGCGGGACAGGGGAACTATGGCTACACCTTC; d_call: TRBD1; v_call: TRBV29-1; clone_size: many; j_call: TRBJ1-2
cdr3_aa: CASSLRFSTEAFF; cdr3_nt: TGTGCCAGCAGTTTAAGGTTTAGTACTGAAGCTTTCTTT; d_call: NA; v_call: TRBV28; clone_size: many; j_call: TRBJ1-1
cdr3_aa: CAAGGASGGIFTDTQYF; cdr3_nt: TGTGCCGCGGGGGGGGCTAGCGGGGGGATTTTCACAGATACGCAGTATTTT; d_call: TRBD2; v_call: TRBV30; clone_size: few; j_call: TRBJ2-3
cdr3_aa: CASSLGDYPLYEQYF; cdr3_nt: TGTGCCAGCAGCTTGGGGGACTACCCACTCTACGAGCAGTACTTC; d_call: TRBD2; v_call: TRBV5-6; clone_size: few; j_call: TRBJ2-7
cdr3_aa: CSGAWAGGYEQYF; cdr3_nt: TGCAGTGGGGCCTGGGCGGGAGGTTACGAGCAGTACTTC; d_call: TRBD2; v_call: TRBV20-1; clone_size: many; j_call: TRBJ2-7
cdr3_aa: CASSQTTYEQYF; cdr3_nt: TGTGCCAGCAGCCAAACTACCTACGAGCAGTACTTC; d_call: NA; v_call: TRBV16; clone_size: many; j_call: TRBJ2-7
cdr3_aa: CASSLGRLSNTGELFF; cdr3_nt: TGTGCCAGCAGCTTGGGACGGCTATCTAACACCGGGGAGCTGTTTTTT; d_call: NA; v_call: TRBV5-6; clone_size: many; j_call: TRBJ2-2
cdr3_aa: CASSPVGGDEQFF; cdr3_nt: TGTGCCAGCAGCCCTGTGGGGGGGGATGAGCAGTTCTTC; d_call: TRBD2; v_call: TRBV4-1; clone_size: NA; j_call: TRBJ2-1
cdr3_aa: CASSLDTGELFF; cdr3_nt: TGCGCCAGCAGCCTCGACACCGGGGAGCTGTTTTTT; d_call: NA; v_call: TRBV5-1; clone_size: many; j_call: TRBJ2-2
cdr3_aa: CSVAGLAGGSSYEQYF; cdr3_nt: TGCAGCGTCGCGGGACTAGCGGGAGGTAGCTCCTACGAGCAGTACTTC; d_call: TRBD2; v_call: TRBV29-1; clone_size: many; j_call: TRBJ2-7
cdr3_aa: CASSPQLYSNQPQHF; cdr3_nt: TGTGCCAGCAGCCCCCAATTGTATAGCAATCAGCCCCAGCATTTT; d_call: NA; v_call: TRBV12-3/TRBV12-4; clone_size: NA; j_call: TRBJ1-5
cdr3_aa: CSASVQGLGSPLHF; cdr3_nt: TGCAGTGCTAGCGTTCAGGGATTGGGTTCACCCCTCCACTTT; d_call: NA; v_call: TRBV20-1; clone_size: many; j_call: TRBJ1-6
cdr3_aa: CASSARTSGRADTQYF; cdr3_nt: TGTGCCAGCAGTGCCCGGACTAGCGGGAGAGCAGATACGCAGTATTTT; d_call: TRBD2; v_call: TRBV25-1; clone_size: NA; j_call: TRBJ2-3
cdr3_aa: CATSRAWQPQHF; cdr3_nt: TGTGCCACCAGCAGAGCGTGGCAGCCCCAGCATTTT; d_call: NA; v_call: TRBV15; clone_size: many; j_call: TRBJ1-5
cdr3_aa: CASSSTSGRVWQYF; cdr3_nt: TGTGCCAGCAGTTCGACTAGCGGGAGGGTTTGGCAGTACTTC; d_call: TRBD2; v_call: TRBV28; clone_size: many; j_call: TRBJ2-7
cdr3_aa: CSARVAELLNNEQFF; cdr3_nt: TGCAGTGCTAGAGTAGCGGAGCTTCTAAACAATGAGCAGTTCTTC; d_call: NA; v_call: TRBV20-1; clone_size: few; j_call: TRBJ2-1
cdr3_aa: CASSLAAGGADTQYF; cdr3_nt: TGTGCCAGCAGTTTAGCCGCAGGGGGAGCAGATACGCAGTATTTT; d_call: TRBD1; v_call: TRBV27; clone_size: NA; j_call: TRBJ2-3
cdr3_aa: CASTKGGMGEQYF; cdr3_nt: TGTGCCAGCACCAAAGGGGGAATGGGCGAGCAGTACTTC; d_call: NA; v_call: TRBV28; clone_size: NA; j_call: TRBJ2-7
cdr3_aa: CASSQLYGTSGSNEQFF; cdr3_nt: TGTGCCAGCAGCCAATTATACGGGACTAGCGGGAGCAATGAGCAGTTCTTC; d_call: TRBD2; v_call: TRBV3-1; clone_size: NA; j_call: TRBJ2-1
cdr3_aa: CASSSNPGLAGGEGRNTGELFF; cdr3_nt: TGTGCCAGCAGCTCCAACCCCGGACTAGCGGGAGGCGAAGGTCGGAACACCGGGGAGCTGTTTTTT; d_call: TRBD2; v_call: TRBV7-7; clone_size: many; j_call: TRBJ2-2
cdr3_aa: CASSSWTAEPHF; cdr3_nt: TGTGCCAGCAGCTCCTGGACTGCAGAGCCTCACTTC; d_call: NA; v_call: TRBV3-1; clone_size: NA; j_call: TRBJ2-7
cdr3_aa: CSARDPRGSGEKLFF; cdr3_nt: TGCAGTGCTAGAGATCCTAGAGGCTCGGGCGAAAAACTGTTTTTT; d_call: NA; v_call: TRBV20-1; clone_size: many; j_call: TRBJ1-4
cdr3_aa: CATSRYRARDTATQYF; cdr3_nt: TGTGCCACCAGCAGATATAGGGCGAGGGACACAGCTACGCAGTATTTT; d_call: NA; v_call: TRBV15; clone_size: NA; j_call: TRBJ2-3
cdr3_aa: CASSLGTADSPLHF; cdr3_nt: TGTGCCAGCAGTTTGGGGACAGCAGATTCACCCCTCCACTTT; d_call: TRBD1; v_call: TRBV12-3/TRBV12-4; clone_size: few; j_call: TRBJ1-6
cdr3_aa: CASSEPGSGNTIYF; cdr3_nt: TGTGCCAGCAGTGAACCCGGCTCTGGAAACACCATATATTTT; d_call: NA; v_call: TRBV25-1; clone_size: many; j_call: TRBJ1-3
cdr3_aa: CASSLGPGQEETQYF; cdr3_nt: TGTGCCAGCAGCTTAGGCCCGGGACAGGAGGAGACCCAGTACTTC; d_call: TRBD1; v_call: TRBV11-3; clone_size: many; j_call: TRBJ2-5
cdr3_aa: CASSLGTGLDYGYTF; cdr3_nt: TGTGCCAGCAGTTTAGGGACAGGGCTAGACTATGGCTACACCTTC; d_call: TRBD1; v_call: TRBV12-3/TRBV12-4; clone_size: many; j_call: TRBJ1-2
cdr3_aa: CASSAGDSQFNEQFF; cdr3_nt: TGTGCCAGCAGCGCCGGGGACTCCCAATTCAATGAGCAGTTCTTC; d_call: NA; v_call: TRBV7-8; clone_size: many; j_call: TRBJ2-1
cdr3_aa: CSAYTASTDTQYF; cdr3_nt: TGCAGTGCTTACACAGCTAGCACAGATACGCAGTATTTT; d_call: NA; v_call: TRBV20-1; clone_size: many; j_call: TRBJ2-3
cdr3_aa: CASSSRSIYEQYF; cdr3_nt: TGTGCCAGCAGCTCTCGGTCCATCTACGAGCAGTACTTC; d_call: NA; v_call: TRBV6-5; clone_size: many; j_call: TRBJ2-7
cdr3_aa: CASSPTSPAGNQPQHF; cdr3_nt: TGCGCCAGCAGCCCGACAAGCCCTGCGGGCAATCAGCCCCAGCATTTT; d_call: NA; v_call: TRBV5-1; clone_size: NA; j_call: TRBJ1-5
cdr3_aa: CASSLRLGGETQYF; cdr3_nt: TGTGCCAGCAGCTTGCGCTTAGGGGGAGAGACCCAGTACTTC; d_call: NA; v_call: TRBV7-7; clone_size: few; j_call: TRBJ2-5
cdr3_aa: CSARGLGGGSEQYF; cdr3_nt: TGCAGTGCTCGTGGCTTGGGGGGAGGGAGCGAGCAGTACTTC; d_call: TRBD2; v_call: TRBV20-1; clone_size: many; j_call: TRBJ2-7
cdr3_aa: CASSPGQAQNIQYF; cdr3_nt: TGTGCCAGCTCACCGGGACAGGCACAAAACATTCAGTACTTC; d_call: TRBD1; v_call: TRBV18; clone_size: many; j_call: TRBJ2-4
cdr3_aa: CASSSPPDEQYF; cdr3_nt: TGCGCCAGCAGCTCTCCCCCAGACGAGCAGTACTTC; d_call: NA; v_call: TRBV5-1; clone_size: many; j_call: TRBJ2-7
cdr3_aa: CSARDRASEQYF; cdr3_nt: TGCAGTGCTAGAGATCGAGCGAGCGAGCAGTACTTC; d_call: NA; v_call: TRBV20-1; clone_size: NA; j_call: TRBJ2-7
cdr3_aa: CASSTYRTGKRYSPLHF; cdr3_nt: TGTGCCAGCAGCACCTACCGGACAGGGAAAAGATATTCACCCCTCCACTTT; d_call: TRBD1; v_call: TRBV5-6; clone_size: many; j_call: TRBJ1-6
cdr3_aa: CASSWALGPTNEKLFF; cdr3_nt: TGTGCCAGCAGTTGGGCCCTTGGCCCAACTAATGAAAAACTGTTTTTT; d_call: NA; v_call: TRBV5-6; clone_size: many; j_call: TRBJ1-4
cdr3_aa: CSASPGYGYTF; cdr3_nt: TGCAGTGCTAGTCCAGGCTATGGCTACACCTTC; d_call: NA; v_call: TRBV20-1; clone_size: many; j_call: TRBJ1-2
cdr3_aa: CASSGLRASGRANEQFF; cdr3_nt: TGTGCCAGCAGCGGCCTTAGGGCTAGCGGGAGGGCCAATGAGCAGTTCTTC; d_call: TRBD2; v_call: TRBV9; clone_size: few; j_call: TRBJ2-1
cdr3_aa: CASSWIGTSGYEQYF; cdr3_nt: TGCGCCAGCAGCTGGATCGGGACTAGCGGGTACGAGCAGTACTTC; d_call: TRBD2; v_call: TRBV5-1; clone_size: many; j_call: TRBJ2-7
cdr3_aa: CSVLSGGPTDTQYF; cdr3_nt: TGCAGCGTCCTTAGCGGGGGGCCCACAGATACGCAGTATTTT; d_call: TRBD2; v_call: TRBV29-1; clone_size: few; j_call: TRBJ2-3
cdr3_aa: CSANDGYTF; cdr3_nt: TGCAGTGCTAACGACGGCTACACCTTC; d_call: NA; v_call: TRBV20-1; clone_size: few; j_call: TRBJ1-2